This TCR beta chain was recovered during a study of CD8 T cells in Susac syndrome. RNA amounts of about 0.5 to 1 ug underwent reverse transcription with random hexamers. The amplification used immunoSEQ multiplex PCR on TCR beta CDR3; it spanned 54 Vbeta and 13 Jbeta. TCRdb itself ran the immunoSEQ multiplex PCR reads through MiXCR, one entry per CDR3 protein. The sample has approximately 80,000 distinct CDR3 sequences; roughly nine tenths are singletons. In the multiple sclerosis control group, patients were treatment-naive and had stable or active relapsing-remitting disease. The CD8+ and CD4+ T cells were negatively isolated, with the TEMRA cells enriched by FACS. In its sample, this clonotype was seen a few times. The V end was cut by 4 bases, the J end by 2 bases, with 8 bases between. Germline loops: CDR1 LNHDA, CDR2 SQIVND (reference sequence). This CDR3 has 13 amino acids.

This sequence was found in a human donor with multiple sclerosis. The chain joins TRBV19 to TRBJ1-1; D is uncertain. The source material was CD8+ T cells from PBMCs. CDR3: CASSTGPNTEAFF. For the CDR3, the DNA is TGTGCCAGTAGTACAGGACCCAACACTGAAGCTTTCTTT. Variable domain in full (rest from reference TRBV19 and TRBJ1-1): DGGITQSPKYLFRKEGQNVTLSCEQNLNHDAMYWYRQDPGQGLRLIYYSQIVNDFQKGDIAEGYSVSREKKESFPLTVTSAQKNPTAFYLCASSTGPNTEAFFGQGTRLTVV.